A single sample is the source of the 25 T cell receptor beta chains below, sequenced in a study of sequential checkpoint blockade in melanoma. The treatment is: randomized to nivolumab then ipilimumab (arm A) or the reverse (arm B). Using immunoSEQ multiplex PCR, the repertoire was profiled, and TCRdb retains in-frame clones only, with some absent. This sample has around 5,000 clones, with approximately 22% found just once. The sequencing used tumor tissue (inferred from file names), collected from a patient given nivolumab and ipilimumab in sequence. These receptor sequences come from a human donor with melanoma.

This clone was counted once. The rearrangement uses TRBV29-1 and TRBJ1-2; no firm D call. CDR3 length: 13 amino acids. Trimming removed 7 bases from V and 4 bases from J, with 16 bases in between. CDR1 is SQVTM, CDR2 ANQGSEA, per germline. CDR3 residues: CSADSLLGYGYTF. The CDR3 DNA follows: TGCAGCGCCGACTCCCTCCTCGGCTATGGCTACACCTTC.

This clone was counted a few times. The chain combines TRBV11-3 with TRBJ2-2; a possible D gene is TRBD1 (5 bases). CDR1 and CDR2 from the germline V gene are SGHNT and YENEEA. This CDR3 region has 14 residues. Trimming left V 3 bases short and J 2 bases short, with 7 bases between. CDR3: CASSLDTNTGELFF. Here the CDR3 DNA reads TGTGCCAGCAGCTTGGACACCAACACCGGGGAGCTGTTTTTT.

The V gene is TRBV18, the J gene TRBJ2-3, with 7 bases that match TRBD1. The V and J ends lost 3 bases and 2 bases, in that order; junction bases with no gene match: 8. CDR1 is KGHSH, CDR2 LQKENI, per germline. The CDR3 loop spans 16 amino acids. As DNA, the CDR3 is TGTGCCAGCTCACCTGGGCAGGGGGTTCCCACAGATACGCAGTATTTT. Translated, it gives CASSPGQGVPTDTQYF.

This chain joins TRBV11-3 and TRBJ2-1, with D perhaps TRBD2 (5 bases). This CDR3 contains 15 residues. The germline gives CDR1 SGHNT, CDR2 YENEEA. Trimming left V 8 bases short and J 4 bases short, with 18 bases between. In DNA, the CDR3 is TGTGCCAGCGACCGAGGTGGGGAGATGTACAATGAGCAGTTCTTC. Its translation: CASDRGGEMYNEQFF. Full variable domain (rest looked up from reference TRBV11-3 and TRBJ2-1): EAGVVQSPRYKIIEKKQPVAFWCNPISGHNTLYWYLQNLGQGPELLIRYENEEAVDDSQLPKDRFSAERLKGVDSTLKIQPAELGDSAVYLCASDRGGEMYNEQFFGPGTRLTVL.

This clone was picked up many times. DNA for the CDR3: TGCGCCAGCAGCCCGGGATTTTCGGGGGGCGAGCAGTACTTC. It is translated as CASSPGFSGGEQYF. The rearrangement joins TRBV1 to TRBJ2-7; TRBD2 reflects the table's D call only, with no check against the DNA. TRBV1 is shown as a pseudogene. This CDR3 is 14 amino acids long.

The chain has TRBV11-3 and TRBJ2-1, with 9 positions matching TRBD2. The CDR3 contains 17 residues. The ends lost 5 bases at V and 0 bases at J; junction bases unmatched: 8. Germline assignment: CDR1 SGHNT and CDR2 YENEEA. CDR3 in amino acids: CASSPPERGASYNEQFF. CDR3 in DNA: TGTGCCAGCAGCCCCCCAGAGCGGGGGGCCTCCTACAATGAGCAGTTCTTC.

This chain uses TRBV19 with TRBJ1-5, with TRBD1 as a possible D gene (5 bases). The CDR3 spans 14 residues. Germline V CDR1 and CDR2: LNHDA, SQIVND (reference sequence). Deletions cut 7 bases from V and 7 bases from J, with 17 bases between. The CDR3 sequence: CASTITGLGQPQHF. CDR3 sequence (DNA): TGTGCCAGTACCATTACAGGTCTTGGCCAGCCCCAGCATTTT. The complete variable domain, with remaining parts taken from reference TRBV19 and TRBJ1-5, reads DGGITQSPKYLFRKEGQNVTLSCEQNLNHDAMYWYRQDPGQGLRLIYYSQIVNDFQKGDIAEGYSVSREKKESFPLTVTSAQKNPTAFYLCASTITGLGQPQHFGDGTRLSIL.

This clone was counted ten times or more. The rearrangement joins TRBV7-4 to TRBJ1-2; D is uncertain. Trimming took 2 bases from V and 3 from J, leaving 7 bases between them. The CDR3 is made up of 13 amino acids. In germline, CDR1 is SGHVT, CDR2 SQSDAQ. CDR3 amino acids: CASSLMLDYGYTF. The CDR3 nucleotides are TGTGCCAGCAGCTTAATGCTAGACTATGGCTACACCTTC. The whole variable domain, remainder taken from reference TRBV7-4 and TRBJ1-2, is GAGVSQSPRYKVAKRGRDVALRCDSISGHVTLYWYRQTLGQGSEVLTYSQSDAQRDKSGRPSGRFSAERPERSVSTLKIQRTEQGDSAVYLCASSLMLDYGYTFGSGTRLTVV.

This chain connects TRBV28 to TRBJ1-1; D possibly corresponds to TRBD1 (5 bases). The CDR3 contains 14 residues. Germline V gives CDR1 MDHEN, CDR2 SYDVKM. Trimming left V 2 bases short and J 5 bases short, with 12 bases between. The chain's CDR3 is CASSLPGGGTEAFF. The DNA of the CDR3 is TGTGCCAGCAGTTTACCGGGGGGAGGAACTGAAGCTTTCTTT.

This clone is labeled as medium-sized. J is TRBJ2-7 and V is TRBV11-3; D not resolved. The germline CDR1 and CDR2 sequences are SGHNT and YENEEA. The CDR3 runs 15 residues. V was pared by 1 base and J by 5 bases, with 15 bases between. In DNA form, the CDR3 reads TGTGCCAGCAGCTTAGGCAGCGTCCTATCCGACGAGCAGTACTTC. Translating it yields CASSLGSVLSDEQYF.

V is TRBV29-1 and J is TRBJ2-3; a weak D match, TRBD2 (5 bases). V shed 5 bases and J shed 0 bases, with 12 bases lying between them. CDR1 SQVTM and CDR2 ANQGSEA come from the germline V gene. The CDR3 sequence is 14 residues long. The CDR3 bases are TGCAGCGTTCTGGCCCGCGGGAGCACAGATACGCAGTATTTT. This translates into CSVLARGSTDTQYF.

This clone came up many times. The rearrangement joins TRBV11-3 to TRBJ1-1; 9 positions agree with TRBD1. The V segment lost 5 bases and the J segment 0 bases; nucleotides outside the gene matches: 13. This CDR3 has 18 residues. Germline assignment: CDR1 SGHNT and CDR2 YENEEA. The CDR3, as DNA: TGTGCCAGCAGCCCCGGACCTTGGGACAGGGAACTGAACACTGAAGCTTTCTTT. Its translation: CASSPGPWDRELNTEAFF. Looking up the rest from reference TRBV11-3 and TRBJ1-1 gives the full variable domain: EAGVVQSPRYKIIEKKQPVAFWCNPISGHNTLYWYLQNLGQGPELLIRYENEEAVDDSQLPKDRFSAERLKGVDSTLKIQPAELGDSAVYLCASSPGPWDRELNTEAFFGQGTRLTVV.

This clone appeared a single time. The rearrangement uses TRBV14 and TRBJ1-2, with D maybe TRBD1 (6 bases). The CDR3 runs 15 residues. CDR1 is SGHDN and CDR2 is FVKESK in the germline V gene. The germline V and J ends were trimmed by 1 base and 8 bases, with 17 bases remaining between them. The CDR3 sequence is CASSQVAGAQGGYTF. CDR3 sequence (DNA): TGTGCCAGCAGCCAAGTAGCAGGGGCCCAGGGAGGCTACACCTTC.

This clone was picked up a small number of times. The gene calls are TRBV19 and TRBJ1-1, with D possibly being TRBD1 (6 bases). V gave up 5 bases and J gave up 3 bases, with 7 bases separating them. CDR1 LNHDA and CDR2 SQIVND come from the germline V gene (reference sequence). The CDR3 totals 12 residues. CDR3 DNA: TGTGCCAGTAGTTACAGGGACACTGAAGCTTTCTTT. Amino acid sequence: CASSYRDTEAFF.

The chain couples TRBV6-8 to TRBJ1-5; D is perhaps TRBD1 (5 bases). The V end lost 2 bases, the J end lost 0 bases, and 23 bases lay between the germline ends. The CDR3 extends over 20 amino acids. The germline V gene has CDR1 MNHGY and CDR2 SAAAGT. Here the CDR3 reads CASSYGGAGHPLYSNQPQHF. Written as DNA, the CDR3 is TGTGCCAGCAGTTACGGTGGTGCAGGGCATCCACTCTATAGCAATCAGCCCCAGCATTTT.

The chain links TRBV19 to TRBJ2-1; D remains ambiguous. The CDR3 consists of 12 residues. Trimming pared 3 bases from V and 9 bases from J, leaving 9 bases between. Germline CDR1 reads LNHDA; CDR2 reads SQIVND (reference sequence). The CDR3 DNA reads TGTGCCAGTAGTATTTCCCGGTTTGAGCAGTTCTTC. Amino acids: CASSISRFEQFF.

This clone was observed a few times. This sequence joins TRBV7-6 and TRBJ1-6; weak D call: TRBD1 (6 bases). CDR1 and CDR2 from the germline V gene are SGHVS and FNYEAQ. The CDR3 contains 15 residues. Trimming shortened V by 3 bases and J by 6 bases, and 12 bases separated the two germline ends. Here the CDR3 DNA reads TGTGCCAGCAGCTTGGGGGGCCTGGGTAATTCACCCCTCCACTTT. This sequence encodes CASSLGGLGNSPLHF.

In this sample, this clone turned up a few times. The DNA for the CDR3 is TGCGCCAGCAGTCCAAAAGAGGGGGGGCAGACCGGGGAGCTGTTTTTT. Translation gives CASSPKEGGQTGELFF. The gene calls are TRBV23-1 and TRBJ2-2; D is possibly TRBD2 (7 bases). TRBV23-1 has ORF status, its function being uncertain. The CDR3 is 16 residues long. Trimming took off 4 bases at V and 5 bases at J, with 17 bases between the two ends.

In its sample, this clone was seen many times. In DNA form, the CDR3 reads TGTGCCAGCAGCCAGGGGGACTTCACCGGGGAGCTGTTTTTT. As protein: CASSQGDFTGELFF. The chain is built from TRBV11-3 and TRBJ2-2; tentative D call: TRBD1 (7 bases). CDR1 SGHNT and CDR2 YENEEA come from the germline V gene. The V and J ends lost 5 bases and 4 bases respectively, with 11 bases between them. The CDR3 spans 14 residues.

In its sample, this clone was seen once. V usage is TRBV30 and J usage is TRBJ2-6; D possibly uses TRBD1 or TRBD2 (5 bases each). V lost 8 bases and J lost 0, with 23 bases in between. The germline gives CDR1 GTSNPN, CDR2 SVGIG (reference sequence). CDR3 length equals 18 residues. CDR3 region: CAGRFRDGNSSGANVLTF. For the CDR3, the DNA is TGTGCCGGACGTTTCCGGGACGGGAACTCCTCTGGGGCCAACGTCCTGACTTTC.

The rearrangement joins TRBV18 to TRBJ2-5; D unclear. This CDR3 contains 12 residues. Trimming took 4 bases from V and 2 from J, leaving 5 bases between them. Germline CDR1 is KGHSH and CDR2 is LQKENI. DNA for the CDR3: TGTGCCAGCTCACAGGATCAAGAGACCCAGTACTTC. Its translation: CASSQDQETQYF.

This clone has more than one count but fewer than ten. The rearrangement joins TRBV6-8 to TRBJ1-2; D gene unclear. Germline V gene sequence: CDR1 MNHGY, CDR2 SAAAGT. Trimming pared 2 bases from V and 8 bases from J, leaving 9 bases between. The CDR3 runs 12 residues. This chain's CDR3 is CASSYASGGYTF. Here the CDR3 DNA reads TGTGCCAGCAGTTACGCATCTGGGGGCTACACCTTC.

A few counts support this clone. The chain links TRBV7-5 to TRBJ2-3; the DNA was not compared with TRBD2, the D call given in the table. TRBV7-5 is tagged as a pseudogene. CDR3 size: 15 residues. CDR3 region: CASSSPSGGTDTQYF. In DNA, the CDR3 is TGTGCCAGCAGCTCCCCTAGCGGGGGCACAGATACGCAGTATTTT.

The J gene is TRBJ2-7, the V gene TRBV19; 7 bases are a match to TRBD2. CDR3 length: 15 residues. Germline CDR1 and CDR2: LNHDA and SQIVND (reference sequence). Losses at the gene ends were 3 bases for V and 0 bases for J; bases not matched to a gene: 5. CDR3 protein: CASSISGGFSYEQYF. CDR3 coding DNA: TGTGCCAGTAGTATCTCCGGGGGGTTCTCCTACGAGCAGTACTTC.

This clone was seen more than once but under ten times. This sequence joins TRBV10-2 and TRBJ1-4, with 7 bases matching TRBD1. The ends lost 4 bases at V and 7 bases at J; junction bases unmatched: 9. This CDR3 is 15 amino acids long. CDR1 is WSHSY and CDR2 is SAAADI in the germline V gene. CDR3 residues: CASSAGSQGTEKLFF. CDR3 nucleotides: TGCGCCAGCAGTGCGGGGTCACAGGGGACTGAAAAACTGTTTTTT.